The subject of this entry is one T cell receptor beta chain. Antigen: not known. Sequencing targeted TCR beta in T cells from blood (CD8+ and CD4+). The data originate from a study of CD8 T cells in Susac syndrome. Overall study results and limits: The study recognized that the number of individuals in its TCR sequencing and HLA analysis was relatively small.

The CDR3 spans 15 residues. Germline CDR1 is LNHDA and CDR2 is SQIVND (reference sequence). Trimming took 3 bases from V and 5 from J; bases not matched to a gene: 5. RNA in amounts of about 0.5 to 1 ug was reverse transcribed with random hexamers. An immunoSEQ multiplex PCR generated amplified TCR beta CDR3 products spanning 54 Vbeta and 13 Jbeta. MiXCR was run by TCRdb on the immunoSEQ multiplex PCR reads, yielding one entry per CDR3 protein. The sample carries about 300,000 distinct CDR3 sequences, 90% to 95% recorded once. The sequence derives from a human donor with multiple sclerosis. J is TRBJ2-2 and V is TRBV19, with 8 nucleotides matching TRBD2. Material for sequencing was CD4+ T cells from PBMCs. The CDR3 loop is CASSILGGETGELFF. As DNA, the CDR3 is TGTGCCAGTAGTATTCTCGGGGGGGAAACCGGGGAGCTGTTTTTT.